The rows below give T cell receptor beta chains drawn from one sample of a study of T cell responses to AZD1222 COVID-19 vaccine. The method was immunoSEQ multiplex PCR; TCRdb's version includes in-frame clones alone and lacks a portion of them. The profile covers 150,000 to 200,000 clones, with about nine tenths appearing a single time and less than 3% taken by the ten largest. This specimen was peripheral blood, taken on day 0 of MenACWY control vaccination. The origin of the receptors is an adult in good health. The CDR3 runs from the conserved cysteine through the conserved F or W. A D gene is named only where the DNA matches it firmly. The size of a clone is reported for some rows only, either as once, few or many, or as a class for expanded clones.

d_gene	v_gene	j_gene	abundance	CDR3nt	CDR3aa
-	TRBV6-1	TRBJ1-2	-	TGTGCCAGCAGTGAGGGGGGATACTATGGCTACACCTTC	CASSEGGYYGYTF
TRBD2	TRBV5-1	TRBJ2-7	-	TGCGCCAGCAGCTTGGCCCCCGGGACTAGCGCATACGAGCAGTACTTC	CASSLAPGTSAYEQYF
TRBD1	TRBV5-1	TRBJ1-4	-	TGCGCCAGCCGAGAGGGACAGGGAAGTGAAAAACTGTTTTTT	CASREGQGSEKLFF
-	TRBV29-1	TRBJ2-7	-	TGCAGCGTCCGGGACTCCCGGAGCTACGAGCAGTACTTC	CSVRDSRSYEQYF
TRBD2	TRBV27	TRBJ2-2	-	TGTGCCAGCAGTCCCATTAGCGGGAGCGCATTCGGGGAGCTGTTTTTT	CASSPISGSAFGELFF
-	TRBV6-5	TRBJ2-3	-	TGTGCCAGCAGCCGAGAGCTAGCGGATACGCAGTATTTT	CASSRELADTQYF
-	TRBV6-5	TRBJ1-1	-	TGTGCCAGCCAAAAGCGGGACGGACTTGAAGCTTTCTTT	CASQKRDGLEAFF
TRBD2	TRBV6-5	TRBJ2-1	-	TGTGCCAGCAGTTACGGGACTAGTGTCAATGAGCAGTTCTTC	CASSYGTSVNEQFF
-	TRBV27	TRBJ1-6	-	TGTGCCAGCACCCTCTTGGGGAGCCGGGATAATTCACCCCTCCACTTT	CASTLLGSRDNSPLHF
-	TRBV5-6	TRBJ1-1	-	TGTGCCAGCAGCCCCGGGAATCTAGGGAGCTGGGGGATGAACACTGAAGCTTTCTTT	CASSPGNLGSWGMNTEAFF
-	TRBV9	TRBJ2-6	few	TGTGCCAGCAGCGCAGGGACATCTGGGGCCAACGTCCTGACTTTC	CASSAGTSGANVLTF
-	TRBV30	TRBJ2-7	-	TGTGCCTTCACAGGGTGGGGCGACGAGCAGTACTTC	CAFTGWGDEQYF
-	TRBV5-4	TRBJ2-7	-	TGTGCCAGCAGCTTGCCCAACTTCGAGCAGTACTTC	CASSLPNFEQYF
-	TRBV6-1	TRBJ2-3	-	TGTGCCAGCAGTGAGAGGGTCGTGGTAGCCGGGGCAGATACGCAGTATTTT	CASSERVVVAGADTQYF
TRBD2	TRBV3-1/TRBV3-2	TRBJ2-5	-	TGTGCCAGCAGCCGAGCGGGGGGGAGGGAGACCCAGTACTTC	CASSRAGGRETQYF
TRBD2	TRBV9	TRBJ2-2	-	TGTGCCAGCAGCGTAGGCGGGAGTCGCACCGGGGAGCTGTTTTTT	CASSVGGSRTGELFF
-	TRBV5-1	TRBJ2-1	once	TGCGCCAGCAGCCGACTCAGGACAGATCAAAACAATGAGCAGTTCTTC	CASSRLRTDQNNEQFF
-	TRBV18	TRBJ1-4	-	TGTGCCAGCTCACTACTAAGTGCAACTAATGAAAAACTGTTTTTT	CASSLLSATNEKLFF
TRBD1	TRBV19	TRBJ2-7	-	TGTGCCAGTAGTATAGATCGACAGGGGGACACCTACGAGCAGTACTTC	CASSIDRQGDTYEQYF
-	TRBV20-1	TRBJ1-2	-	TGCAGCGCCCGAGACAGCTATGGCTACACCTTC	CSARDSYGYTF
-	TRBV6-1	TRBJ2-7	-	TGTGCCAGCAGTGAAGCTGGGGGGATGAAGGTCTACGAGCAGTACTTC	CASSEAGGMKVYEQYF
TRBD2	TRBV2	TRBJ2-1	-	TGTGCCAGCAGCCCCCTACGGACTAGCGGAAACAATGAGCAGTTCTTC	CASSPLRTSGNNEQFF
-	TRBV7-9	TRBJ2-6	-	TGTGCCAGCAGCTCCGGCCGGTGGACATCTGGGGCCAACGTCCTGACTTTC	CASSSGRWTSGANVLTF
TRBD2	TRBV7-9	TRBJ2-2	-	TGTGCCAGCAGCCAATGGAGGCTAGCGGGCACCGGGGAGCTGTTTTTT	CASSQWRLAGTGELFF
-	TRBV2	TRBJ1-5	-	TGTGCCAGCAGTGATATCGGGACAATGGATCAGCCCCAGCATTTT	CASSDIGTMDQPQHF
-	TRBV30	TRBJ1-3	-	TGTGCCTGGAGTGTACAAGGGGGAAACACCATATATTTT	CAWSVQGGNTIYF
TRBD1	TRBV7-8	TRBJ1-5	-	TGTGCCAGCAGCTTGGCCCCGGGACAGGGGGCAGGTCAGCCCCAGCATTTT	CASSLAPGQGAGQPQHF
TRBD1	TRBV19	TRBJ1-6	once	TGTGCCAGCACTTTGGGACAGGGGGGTTCACCCCTCCACTTT	CASTLGQGGSPLHF
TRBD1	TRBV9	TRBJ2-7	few	TGTGCCAGCAGCGCCGACAGGACAGGGGAGCAGTACTTC	CASSADRTGEQYF
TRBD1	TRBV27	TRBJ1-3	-	TGTGCCAGCAGACCTTGGGGGACAGGGGCAGGAAACACCATATATTTT	CASRPWGTGAGNTIYF
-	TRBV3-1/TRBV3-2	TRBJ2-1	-	TGTGCCAGCAGCCAAGATTTTGGGCTAGCCAATGAGCAGTTCTTC	CASSQDFGLANEQFF
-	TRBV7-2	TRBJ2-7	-	TGTGCCAGCGGCCCGGGCCCATCCTCCTACGAGCAGTACTTC	CASGPGPSSYEQYF
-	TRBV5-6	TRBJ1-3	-	TGTGCCAGCAGCACCGGACGGTCTACTGGGGGAAACACCATATATTTT	CASSTGRSTGGNTIYF
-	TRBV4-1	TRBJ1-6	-	TGCGCCAGCAGCCAAGCCCCGGTAGAGGGTTCACCCCTCCACTTT	CASSQAPVEGSPLHF
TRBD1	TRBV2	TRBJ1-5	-	TGTGCCAGCAGTGAAGCGACAGGGGAGCAGCCCCAGCATTTT	CASSEATGEQPQHF
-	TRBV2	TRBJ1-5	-	TGTGCCAGCAGTGGACACGCTCATAGCAATCAGCCCCAGCATTTT	CASSGHAHSNQPQHF
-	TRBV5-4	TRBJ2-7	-	TGTGCCAGCAGCTTGACAGGGACCTACGAGCAGTACTTC	CASSLTGTYEQYF
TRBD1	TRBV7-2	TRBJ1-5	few	TGTGCCAGCAGCTTAGTATCTAGGGGACAGGGGGCAAATCAGCCCCAGCATTTT	CASSLVSRGQGANQPQHF
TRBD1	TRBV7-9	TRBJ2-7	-	TGTGCCAGCAGCCCGTGGACAGGCCACTACGAGCAGTACTTC	CASSPWTGHYEQYF